The 20 T cell receptor beta chains reported below all come from one sample, sequenced in a study of blood T cell repertoires in COVID-19. Clones were read by immunoSEQ multiplex PCR, and TCRdb kept only the in-frame ones, dropping some. The repertoire holds about 100,000 clones, approximately 86% seen once, with around 15% in the top ten. The source material was peripheral blood. Source of these receptors: a middle-aged man with active or convalescent COVID-19.

The chain combines TRBV19 with TRBJ1-2; 9 bases are shared with TRBD1. V shed 4 bases and J 7 bases; nucleotides not matched to a gene: 10. The CDR3 extends over 15 amino acids. Germline V lookup: CDR1 LNHDA, CDR2 SQIVND (reference sequence). The CDR3: CASSNRRDRVRGYTF. CDR3 sequence (DNA): TGTGCCAGTAGTAATCGCCGGGACAGGGTACGTGGCTACACCTTC.

The chain uses TRBV5-1 and TRBJ2-7; possibly TRBD1 for D (6 bases). V dropped 4 bases and J dropped 1 base, with 12 bases sitting between them. Looked up from germline, CDR1 is SGHRS and CDR2 is YFSETQ. The length of the CDR3 is 14 residues. The CDR3 bases are TGCGCCAGCAGCCCGAAGGACAGATCCTACGAGCAGTACTTC. It specifies CASSPKDRSYEQYF.

This chain connects TRBV5-6 to TRBJ2-3; TRBD2 matches at 13 bases. Germline V gives CDR1 SGHDT, CDR2 YYEEEE. Trimming removed 1 base from V and 10 bases from J; junction bases left unmatched: 12. The CDR3 totals 17 residues. CDR3 DNA sequence: TGTGCCAGCAGCTTGACCGGGACTAGCGGGACCGGGAGGGCGCAGTATTTT. It yields the protein CASSLTGTSGTGRAQYF.

This clone was counted once. The chain uses TRBV5-4 and TRBJ2-7; 13 bases fit TRBD2. Germline CDR1 SGHNT, CDR2 YYREEE (reference sequence). The CDR3 contains 15 residues. Trimming removed 3 bases from V and 6 bases from J; junction bases left unmatched: 6. The CDR3 bases are TGTGCCAGCAGCTCAGGGACTAGCGGGACCCCCGAGCAGTACTTC. Encoded protein: CASSSGTSGTPEQYF.

V is TRBV3-1 (or the pseudogene TRBV3-2) and J is TRBJ2-5; D may be TRBD1 (7 bases). The CDR3 runs to 19 residues. Trimming shortened V by 3 bases and J by 5 bases, and 28 bases separated the two germline ends. Germline lookup yields CDR1 LGHDT and CDR2 YNNKEL (reference sequence). The CDR3 here is CASSQRRETYRGRGETQYF. DNA of the CDR3: TGTGCCAGCAGCCAGAGGCGAGAGACCTACAGGGGCCGGGGGGAGACCCAGTACTTC.

Concerning this clone itself: The sample holds other DNA sequences that translate to the same CDR3. The chain links TRBV19 to TRBJ2-7; D is perhaps TRBD2 (6 bases). The V gene lost 5 bases and the J gene lost 7 bases, with 9 bases spanning the gap. CDR3 size: 11 residues. In germline, CDR1 is LNHDA, CDR2 SQIVND (reference sequence). CDR3 region: CASSDRGEQYF. The CDR3 DNA follows: TGTGCCAGTAGTGACCGGGGGGAGCAGTACTTC.

The chain employs TRBV9 and TRBJ1-1; 7 nucleotides align to TRBD1. Per germline, CDR1 SGDLS and CDR2 YYNGEE. CDR3 size: 15 residues. V trimming: 4 bases; J trimming: 8 bases; junction bases outside the gene matches: 14. DNA for the CDR3: TGTGCCAGCAGCTCCTGGCCAGGCAGGGGGGACGAAGCTTTCTTT. This sequence encodes CASSSWPGRGDEAFF.

J is TRBJ2-3 and V is TRBV5-4; weak D call: TRBD2 (6 bases). The CDR3 is 17 amino acids. V shed 4 bases and J shed 3 bases, with 21 bases lying between them. Germline assignment: CDR1 SGHNT and CDR2 YYREEE (reference sequence). CDR3 amino acids: CASSTSVYLGGTDTQYF. CDR3 bases: TGTGCCAGCAGCACGAGCGTGTATTTGGGAGGAACAGATACGCAGTATTTT.

The chain carries TRBV28 and TRBJ1-2; no firm D call. The germline V and J ends were trimmed by 3 bases and 5 bases, with 10 bases remaining between them. From germline, CDR1 is MDHEN and CDR2 SYDVKM. There are 13 residues in the CDR3. CDR3 coding DNA: TGTGCCAGCAGTTTGTTCATTGAGTATGGCTACACCTTC. Translated, it gives CASSLFIEYGYTF.

This clone was detected many times. The chain combines TRBV6-5 with TRBJ2-1, with D possibly matching TRBD1 (5 bases). Germline loops: CDR1 MNHEY, CDR2 SVGAGI. With 7 bases removed from V and 4 bases from J, the gap between germline ends came to 14 bases. There are 14 residues in the CDR3. CDR3 nucleotide sequence: TGTGCCAGCACAGGGTCGCATTATTACAATGAGCAGTTCTTC. Translating it yields CASTGSHYYNEQFF.

V and J are TRBV7-6 and TRBJ1-1; tentatively, D is TRBD1 (5 bases). Germline CDR1 SGHVS, CDR2 FNYEAQ. V lost 5 bases and J 4 bases, leaving 20 bases between the germline ends. The CDR3 spans 16 residues. Here the CDR3 reads CASSPQASPMLTEAFF. The CDR3 coding sequence is TGTGCCAGCAGCCCACAGGCCTCTCCTATGCTCACTGAAGCTTTCTTT.

The chain employs TRBV30 and TRBJ2-3; no clear D. CDR3 length: 11 amino acids. Per the germline V gene, CDR1 is GTSNPN and CDR2 is SVGIG (reference sequence). V lost 1 base to trimming and J lost 3 bases, with 2 bases between them. CDR3 amino acids: CAWSATDTQYF. The CDR3 nucleotides are TGTGCCTGGAGTGCGACAGATACGCAGTATTTT.

The gene calls are TRBV5-6 and TRBJ1-6; D ambiguous. Trimming left V 9 bases short and J 0 bases short, with 7 bases between. Germline V gene data show CDR1 as SGHDT and CDR2 as YYEEEE. CDR3 length: 13 residues. CDR3 loop: CATASSYNSPLHF. The CDR3 DNA is TGTGCCACTGCCAGCTCCTATAATTCACCCCTCCACTTT. The full variable domain, its missing parts supplied by reference TRBV5-6 and TRBJ1-6, is DAGVTQSPTHLIKTRGQQVTLRCSPKSGHDTVSWYQQALGQGPQFIFQYYEEEERQRGNFPDRFSGHQFPNYSSELNVNALLLGDSALYLCATASSYNSPLHFGNGTRLTVT.

The V gene is TRBV2, the J gene TRBJ2-3; tentatively, D is TRBD2 (7 bases). Per the germline V gene, CDR1 is SNHLY and CDR2 is FYNNEI. Trimming took 4 bases from V and 6 from J, leaving 11 bases between them. This CDR3 region has 13 residues. CDR3 coding DNA: TGTGCCAGCAGTGCCGGGGGGCGGGATACGCAGTATTTT. This codes for CASSAGGRDTQYF.

The rearrangement links TRBV5-1 to TRBJ2-1; D is possibly TRBD2 (5 bases). V gave up 3 bases and J gave up 5 bases, with 12 bases separating them. The germline V gene has CDR1 SGHRS and CDR2 YFSETQ. The CDR3 contains 14 residues. CDR3 nucleotides: TGCGCCAGCAGCTATGGTGGACTCAACAATGAGCAGTTCTTC. As protein: CASSYGGLNNEQFF. Complete variable domain (other parts from reference TRBV5-1 and TRBJ2-1): KAGVTQTPRYLIKTRGQQVTLSCSPISGHRSVSWYQQTPGQGLQFLFEYFSETQRNKGNFPGRFSGRQFSNSRSEMNVSTLELGDSALYLCASSYGGLNNEQFFGPGTRLTVL.

This clone was seen a few times. The chain combines TRBV7-8 with TRBJ1-1; no definite D call. This CDR3 region has 13 residues. Trimming pared 3 bases from V and 1 base from J, leaving 6 bases between. Germline V gene sequence: CDR1 SGHVS, CDR2 FQNEAQ. The CDR3 spells CASSFFRNTEAFF. The CDR3 region has the DNA TGTGCCAGCAGCTTTTTCAGGAACACTGAAGCTTTCTTT.

The genes are TRBV24-1 and TRBJ2-7; 9 bases fit TRBD1. V shed 4 bases, J shed 5 bases, and the junction held 11 bases outside the gene matches. CDR1 KGHDR and CDR2 SFDVKD come from the germline V gene. The CDR3 loop spans 16 amino acids. The chain's CDR3 is CATSEKPGTGIHEQYF. The CDR3 nucleotides read TGTGCCACCAGTGAGAAACCCGGGACAGGGATCCACGAGCAGTACTTC.

This clone was counted a single time. J is TRBJ2-3 and V is TRBV5-4; possible D gene TRBD2, 5 bases. Germline values: CDR1 SGHNT, CDR2 YYREEE (reference sequence). The CDR3 is 15 amino acids. The ends were cut back, 4 bases at V and 0 bases at J, with 12 bases in the middle. The CDR3 spells CASSDGNPSTDTQYF. The CDR3 DNA reads as TGTGCCAGCAGCGACGGGAACCCTAGCACAGATACGCAGTATTTT. The whole variable domain, remainder taken from reference TRBV5-4 and TRBJ2-3, is ETGVTQSPTHLIKTRGQQVTLRCSSQSGHNTVSWYQQALGQGPQFIFQYYREEENGRGNFPPRFSGLQFPNYSSELNVNALELDDSALYLCASSDGNPSTDTQYFGPGTRLTVL.

This clone appeared a single time. V is TRBV5-1 and J is TRBJ1-5; D is unresolved. The CDR3 has 14 amino acids. Germline assignment: CDR1 SGHRS and CDR2 YFSETQ. V was shortened by 0 bases and J by 3 bases, with 7 bases between the two germline ends. CDR3 region: CASSLAGDNQPQHF. The DNA of the CDR3 is TGCGCCAGCAGCTTGGCGGGAGACAATCAGCCCCAGCATTTT.

The CDR3 nucleotides read TGTGCCAGCTCACCGGACAGCTCTGGAAACACCATATATTTT. Translation: CASSPDSSGNTIYF. This chain joins TRBV18 and TRBJ1-3; D possibly corresponds to TRBD1 (6 bases). CDR3 length: 14 amino acids. From germline, CDR1 is KGHSH and CDR2 LQKENI. Trimming removed 3 bases from V and 0 bases from J, with 6 bases in between.